The 2 T cell receptor beta chains below were found in one sample sequenced in a study of response to subunit inactivated influenza vaccine. From the RT-PCR reads, TCRdb called clonotypes with MiXCR, one entry per CDR3 protein. The table includes approximately 530,000 distinct CDR3 sequences, 10% to 15% detected once. Here the sequenced sample was PBMCs from blood, taken 45 days after vaccination. These receptors all come from a man over 45 who received an inactivated influenza vaccine.

The chain carries TRBV10-2 and TRBJ1-5; the match to TRBD1 covers 9 bases. Germline CDR1 WSHSY, CDR2 SAAADI. The CDR3 has 14 residues. V lost 6 bases and J lost 2; bases outside the gene matches: 2. CDR3 in amino acids: CASRQGAGNQPQHF. In DNA form, the CDR3 reads TGCGCCAGCAGACAGGGGGCTGGCAATCAGCCCCAGCATTTT.

This clonotype was counted a few times. The V call is TRBV9, the J call TRBJ2-7; unclear D gene. This CDR3 comprises 14 residues. Germline V gene data show CDR1 as SGDLS and CDR2 as YYNGEE. The ends were cut back, 3 bases at V and 0 bases at J, with 10 bases in the middle. Here the CDR3 DNA reads TGTGCCAGCAGCGAAGGGTCAGTCTCCTACGAGCAGTACTTC. It specifies CASSEGSVSYEQYF.